Following are 29 T cell receptor beta chains from one sample sequenced in a study of shared clonotypes between healthy human individuals. Assay: immunoSEQ multiplex PCR; the TCRdb copy retains only in-frame clones and omits some. This table holds about half a million clones, around 80% found once. Sequencing was performed on PBMCs. These receptors were obtained from a woman aged 40 to 50 in good health. Some clones in this sample may be carry-over from other donors' samples.

The chain combines TRBV28 with TRBJ2-7; 7 bases agree with TRBD1. The germline CDR1 and CDR2 sequences are MDHEN and SYDVKM. Germline trimming cut 7 bases from V and 3 bases from J; bases unmatched to any gene: 9. The CDR3 runs 14 residues. The CDR3 loop reads CASTSGTENYEQYF. The CDR3, as DNA: TGTGCCAGCACGTCCGGGACAGAGAACTACGAGCAGTACTTC.

The V and J genes are TRBV7-9 and TRBJ1-5; D gene uncertain. Germline V gene lookup returns CDR1 SEHNR and CDR2 FQNEAQ (reference sequence). V lost 4 bases to trimming and J lost 6 bases, with 10 bases between them. CDR3 size: 13 residues. The CDR3 spells CASSSLSGQPQHF. DNA for the CDR3: TGTGCCAGCAGCTCCCTCTCTGGTCAGCCCCAGCATTTT.

This sequence joins TRBV11-2 and TRBJ2-1; no definite D call. CDR3 length equals 14 residues. CDR1 and CDR2 from the germline V gene are SGHAT and FQNNGV. V lost 3 bases to trimming and J lost 0 bases, with 6 bases between them. The CDR3 DNA sequence: TGTGCCAGCAGCTTCCCCAGCTCCTACAATGAGCAGTTCTTC. Residues: CASSFPSSYNEQFF. The whole variable domain, filled in from reference TRBV11-2 and TRBJ2-1, reads EAGVAQSPRYKIIEKRQSVAFWCNPISGHATLYWYQQILGQGPKLLIQFQNNGVVDDSQLPKDRFSAERLKGVDSTLKIQPAKLEDSAVYLCASSFPSSYNEQFFGPGTRLTVL.

The chain joins TRBV27 to TRBJ1-2; unclear D gene. The CDR3 covers 13 residues. Germline loops: CDR1 MNHEY, CDR2 SMNVEV (reference sequence). V was shortened by 6 bases and J by 2 bases, with 10 bases between the two germline ends. The CDR3 sequence: CASRMNQNYGYTF. CDR3 nucleotides: TGTGCCAGCAGGATGAATCAAAACTATGGCTACACCTTC.

V is TRBV29-1 and J is TRBJ2-3; 7 bases agree with TRBD2. The CDR3 extends over 14 amino acids. The V gene's germline CDR1 is SQVTM and CDR2 ANQGSEA. V dropped 4 bases and J dropped 2; count of bases not matched to a gene: 6. The CDR3 nucleotides read TGCAGCGTTGCGGTAGCGGGCATCACAGATACGCAGTATTTT. Translation gives CSVAVAGITDTQYF.

This chain connects TRBV11-2 to TRBJ2-7; 9 positions match TRBD1. The germline gives CDR1 SGHAT, CDR2 FQNNGV. The CDR3 is 16 residues long. J lost 3 bases, V lost 5 bases, and 11 bases had no gene match. The CDR3 DNA reads as TGTGCCAGCAGCCCCCGTCTGGGACAGGGTGACTACGAGCAGTACTTC. This gives the protein CASSPRLGQGDYEQYF.

The chain joins TRBV28 to TRBJ2-5; D possibly corresponds to TRBD2 (5 bases). The DNA end is a closer match to TRBJ2-7, so the J assignment may be wrong. The CDR3 length is 13 residues. The germline gives CDR1 MDHEN, CDR2 SYDVKM. The DNA for the CDR3 is TGTGCCAGCATCACGGTAGATGGGAGCGAGCAGTACTTC. Translation gives CASITVDGSEQYF.

The CDR3 spells CASSLRTGGNQPQHF. The CDR3 nucleotides read TGTGCCAGCAGTTTACGGACAGGCGGCAATCAGCCCCAGCATTTT. The chain couples TRBV28 to TRBJ1-5; 7 bases are a match to TRBD1. V was clipped by 2 bases and J by 2 bases; unmatched bases: 3. Germline loops: CDR1 MDHEN, CDR2 SYDVKM. CDR3 length equals 15 residues. The whole variable domain, filled in from reference TRBV28 and TRBJ1-5, reads DVKVTQSSRYLVKRTGEKVFLECVQDMDHENMFWYRQDPGLGLRLIYFSYDVKMKEKGDIPEGYSVSREKKERFSLILESASTNQTSMYLCASSLRTGGNQPQHFGDGTRLSIL.

This clone has only one observation. The V gene is TRBV4-3, the J gene TRBJ1-1, with D possibly TRBD1 on 5 matching bases. Germline V CDR1 and CDR2: LGHNA, YSLEER. Trimming pared 4 bases from V and 0 bases from J, leaving 9 bases between. The CDR3 has 14 amino acids. The CDR3 DNA reads as TGCGCCAGCAGCCCCAGGGTCCTGAACACTGAAGCTTTCTTT. Protein sequence: CASSPRVLNTEAFF.

The chain uses TRBV29-1 and TRBJ1-1; 9 nucleotides match TRBD1. Germline lookup yields CDR1 SQVTM and CDR2 ANQGSEA. The V gene end was trimmed by 4 bases and the J gene end by 4 bases; junction bases not matched to a gene: 7. The CDR3 loop spans 14 amino acids. This CDR3 reads CSVGQGGSGTEAFF. The CDR3 DNA reads TGCAGCGTTGGACAGGGGGGATCGGGCACTGAAGCTTTCTTT.

The chain uses TRBV7-9 and TRBJ2-3; 8 bases agree with TRBD1. Germline V lookup: CDR1 SEHNR, CDR2 FQNEAQ (reference sequence). The V segment lost 7 bases and the J segment 3 bases; nucleotides outside the gene matches: 9. CDR3 length: 15 residues. CDR3 coding DNA: TGTGCCAGCAATCCATGGACAGGGAGGACAGATACGCAGTATTTT. Its protein is CASNPWTGRTDTQYF. Combining the CDR3 with reference TRBV7-9 and TRBJ2-3 gives the whole variable domain DTGVSQNPRHKITKRGQNVTFRCDPISEHNRLYWYRQTLGQGPEFLTYFQNEAQLEKSRLLSDRFSAERPKGSFSTLEIQRTEQGDSAMYLCASNPWTGRTDTQYFGPGTRLTVL.

V is TRBV12-5 and J is TRBJ1-2; possible D gene TRBD1, 5 bases. The CDR3 runs to 13 residues. Trimming took off 7 bases at V and 4 bases at J, with 13 bases between the two ends. Germline V gives CDR1 LGHNT, CDR2 FRNRAP. In nucleotides, the CDR3 is TGTGCTAGTGCCGCGGGACTCGGCTATGGCTACACCTTC. It encodes CASAAGLGYGYTF.

In this sample, this clone turned up once. The CDR3 here is CAWSGPRTSGLNTGELFF. CDR3 bases: TGTGCCTGGAGCGGACCACGGACTAGCGGGCTGAACACCGGGGAGCTGTTTTTT. The chain carries TRBV30 and TRBJ2-2, with 11 bases that match TRBD2. The CDR3 extends over 18 amino acids. The trim removed 3 bases at V and 1 base at J, leaving 10 bases unmatched. Germline V gives CDR1 GTSNPN, CDR2 SVGIG (reference sequence).

This clone turned up a few times. The chain links TRBV10-2 to TRBJ2-7, with D possibly TRBD2 on 6 matching bases. The germline V gene encodes CDR1 WSHSY and CDR2 SAAADI. Trimming cost V 6 bases and J 0 bases, with 18 bases left between them. CDR3 length equals 16 residues. CDR3 residues: CASRDFGRKSSYEQYF. CDR3 sequence (DNA): TGCGCCAGCAGGGATTTCGGGAGAAAGAGCTCCTACGAGCAGTACTTC.

The chain joins TRBV28 to TRBJ1-2, with unresolved D. The CDR3 is 14 amino acids. Germline CDR1 MDHEN, CDR2 SYDVKM. The germline V and J ends were trimmed by 7 bases and 4 bases, with 16 bases remaining between them. This CDR3 reads CASTKGRWTYGYTF. CDR3 in DNA: TGTGCCAGCACTAAGGGCCGCTGGACCTATGGCTACACCTTC.

J is TRBJ2-5 and V is TRBV28; D might be TRBD2 (5 bases). CDR1 is MDHEN and CDR2 is SYDVKM in the germline V gene. The CDR3 sequence is 14 residues long. Deletions cut 6 bases from V and 5 bases from J, with 16 bases between. In DNA form, the CDR3 reads TGTGCCAGCAGCAACGGGATAACCGTCGAGACCCAGTACTTC. Translation gives CASSNGITVETQYF.

This clone was found once. The chain combines TRBV15 with TRBJ1-5, with TRBD1 matching over 8 bases. There are 15 residues in the CDR3. With 0 bases clipped from V and 5 bases from J, the junction kept 3 bases outside the gene matches. Per the germline V gene, CDR1 is LNHNV and CDR2 is YYDKDF (reference sequence). The CDR3 region is CATSRDSDRDQPQHF. CDR3 coding DNA: TGTGCCACCAGCAGAGATTCGGACAGGGATCAGCCCCAGCATTTT.

On this clone itself: The sample has other DNA sequences that encode this CDR3 too. The V call is TRBV6-5, the J call TRBJ2-7, with 8 positions matching TRBD1. V shed 2 bases, J shed 4 bases, and the junction held 4 bases outside the gene matches. Germline V gives CDR1 MNHEY, CDR2 SVGAGI. This CDR3 is 14 amino acids long. The chain's CDR3 is CASSYRTGPYEQYF. The DNA of the CDR3 is TGTGCCAGCAGTTACAGGACAGGGCCATACGAGCAGTACTTC.

The rearrangement joins TRBV6-5 to TRBJ2-3; 12 positions agree with TRBD2. Germline CDR1 is MNHEY and CDR2 is SVGAGI. V shed 6 bases and J 1 base; nucleotides not matched to a gene: 2. CDR3 length: 15 residues. The CDR3 DNA is TGTGCCAGCAGGAGACTAGCGGGAGGCACAGATACGCAGTATTTT. Protein: CASRRLAGGTDTQYF.

This chain connects TRBV7-8 to TRBJ2-1; 7 bases are a match to TRBD1. This CDR3 contains 13 residues. Germline V lookup: CDR1 SGHVS, CDR2 FQNEAQ. The V gene end was trimmed by 7 bases and the J gene end by 10 bases; junction bases not matched to a gene: 10. The CDR3 bases are TGTGCCAGCACCACCAGACAGGGCCCAGAGCAGTTCTTC. Protein product: CASTTRQGPEQFF. The variable domain in full, with the rest retrieved from reference TRBV7-8 and TRBJ2-1, is GAGVSQSPRYKVAKRGQDVALRCDPISGHVSLFWYQQALGQGPEFLTYFQNEAQLDKSGLPSDRFFAERPEGSVSTLKIQRTQQEDSAVYLCASTTRQGPEQFFGPGTRLTVL.

The J gene is TRBJ1-4, the V gene TRBV30; no reliable D call. The CDR3 is 15 residues long. CDR1 is GTSNPN and CDR2 is SVGIG in the germline V gene (reference sequence). V lost 1 base to trimming and J lost 7 bases, with 16 bases between them. The CDR3 nucleotides read TGTGCCTGGAGTGACGACGGGTCCGGTGGTGAAAAACTGTTTTTT. It codes for CAWSDDGSGGEKLFF. The full variable domain, with the rest looked up from reference TRBV30 and TRBJ1-4, is SQTIHQWPATLVQPVGSPLSLECTVEGTSNPNLYWYRQAAGRGLQLLFYSVGIGQISSEVPQNLSASRPQDRQFILSSKKLLLSDSGFYLCAWSDDGSGGEKLFFGSGTQLSVL.

V is TRBV7-3 and J is TRBJ2-2, with no clear D. This CDR3 is built from 13 residues. Germline V lookup: CDR1 SGHTA, CDR2 FQGTGA. The germline V and J ends were trimmed by 5 bases and 7 bases, with 11 bases remaining between them. The CDR3 nucleotides are TGTGCCAGCAGCGCTCGGAAGGGCGGGGAGCTGTTTTTT. It encodes CASSARKGGELFF.

The V call is TRBV7-9, the J call TRBJ2-7; 7 positions agree with TRBD1. Germline V lookup: CDR1 SEHNR, CDR2 FQNEAQ (reference sequence). The ends lost 4 bases at V and 0 bases at J; junction bases unmatched: 9. The CDR3 is 16 amino acids. The CDR3 here is CASSSTNRGPSYEQYF. Here the CDR3 DNA reads TGTGCCAGCAGCTCGACCAACAGGGGCCCCTCCTACGAGCAGTACTTC.

The chain couples TRBV6-4 to TRBJ2-1; D might be TRBD2 (7 bases). This CDR3 is 13 amino acids long. The V end was cut by 3 bases, the J end by 9 bases, with 12 bases between. The germline V gene encodes CDR1 MRHNA and CDR2 SNTAGT. CDR3 in DNA: TGTGCCAGCAGTGAGGAGGGGGAGGGTGAGCAGTTCTTC. It translates to CASSEEGEGEQFF.

The V call is TRBV18, the J call TRBJ2-6; D gene ambiguous. The CDR3 totals 17 residues. Germline lookup yields CDR1 KGHSH and CDR2 LQKENI. V was clipped by 1 base and J by 0 bases, with 10 bases between them. Here the CDR3 DNA reads TGTGCCAGCTCACCACGGGGTTTGCGCTCTGGGGCCAACGTCCTGACTTTC. Residues: CASSPRGLRSGANVLTF.

The chain has TRBV21-1 and TRBJ2-7; the table's D call, TRBD1, was not checked against the DNA. TRBV21-1 is tagged as a pseudogene. The CDR3 runs to 16 residues. The CDR3 region is CASNIRSGQGAYEQYF. The CDR3 DNA is TGTGCCAGCAACATAAGGTCGGGACAGGGGGCTTATGAGCAGTACTTC.

The chain uses TRBV7-9 and TRBJ2-2; no reliable D call. Trimming took 3 bases from V and 1 from J, leaving 6 bases between them. The germline gives CDR1 SEHNR, CDR2 FQNEAQ (reference sequence). CDR3 length: 14 amino acids. CDR3 bases: TGTGCCAGCAGCTTTAGACAGAACACCGGGGAGCTGTTTTTT. This gives the protein CASSFRQNTGELFF.

This chain links TRBV10-3 with TRBJ2-2; weak D call: TRBD2 (6 bases). This CDR3 is 14 amino acids long. Germline V gene sequence: CDR1 ENHRY, CDR2 SYGVKD. With 11 bases removed from V and 0 bases from J, the gap between germline ends came to 13 bases. The CDR3 region has the DNA TGTGCCTCCTTAGCGGTAGCGAACACCGGGGAGCTGTTTTTT. It encodes CASLAVANTGELFF.

This chain links TRBV27 with TRBJ2-3; D perhaps matches TRBD2 (5 bases). With 4 bases removed from V and 6 bases from J, the gap between germline ends came to 20 bases. Germline V gives CDR1 MNHEY, CDR2 SMNVEV (reference sequence). The CDR3 consists of 16 residues. Written as DNA, the CDR3 is TGTGCCAGCAGTTCGATCCGGAATACTAGAGTCGATACGCAGTATTTT. Residues: CASSSIRNTRVDTQYF.